A selection of T cell receptor beta chains follows, all from one sample in a study of T cells in tuberculosis. The table came from immunoSEQ multiplex PCR; TCRdb's copy has only in-frame clones and leaves some out. Of roughly 34,000 clones listed, roughly 92% were seen once; the top ten hold roughly 7.7%. Sequenced material: PBMCs. The receptors originated from a donor under 30 with latent tuberculosis or without tuberculosis infection. Some clones in this sample may be carry-over from other donors' samples. The conserved cysteine and the conserved F or W are not part of the CDR3 here.

v_call	j_call	cdr3_aa
TRBV28	TRBJ1-5	ASSAAGPRNQPQH
TRBV14	TRBJ2-1	ASSQVMNEQF
TRBV28	TRBJ2-5	ASSLGTSLGETQY
TRBV30	TRBJ2-3	AWSAGGSTDTQY
TRBV7-6	TRBJ1-4	ASSLGEWSEKLF
TRBV28	TRBJ2-7	ASSPPGAGRSYEQY
TRBV10-3	TRBJ1-3	AISVPYRDKGNTIY
TRBV6-5	TRBJ2-2	ASQTGGNTGELF
TRBV7-9	TRBJ2-7	ASSRDREEY
TRBV18	TRBJ2-7	ASSPSGLSYEQY
TRBV6-6	TRBJ2-3	ASSHGRGLWTDTQY
TRBV19	TRBJ1-1	ASSIRSLLGTEAF
TRBV6-5	TRBJ2-7	ASRQGLHAYYEQY
TRBV4-2	TRBJ2-3	ASSLTSGGSDTQY
TRBV30	TRBJ2-3	AWSLRLPGLAILADTQY
TRBV5-4	TRBJ1-2	ASSLDGNYGYT
TRBV5-4	TRBJ2-3	ASSETSTDTQY
TRBV10-2	TRBJ1-2	ASRGTGVGNSYT
TRBV28	TRBJ1-1	ASSQPDRNEAF
TRBV9	TRBJ2-2	ASSPGGGQGTGELF
TRBV25-1	NA	ASSALLGGTSSYEQY
TRBV11-2	TRBJ1-2	ASSLVRTGDGYT
TRBV25-1	TRBJ1-2	ASSLRSDGYT
TRBV4-1	TRBJ2-1	ASSQWRGPNNEQF
TRBV4-1	TRBJ1-2	ASSHGGTGKRNYGYT
TRBV6-6	TRBJ2-3	ASSSDRTSGRATQY
TRBV5-1	TRBJ2-7	ASSGSGVYEQY
TRBV30	TRBJ1-4	AWRASAGLNEKLF
TRBV6-6	TRBJ2-7	ASSSQLAGTGGEQY
TRBV13	TRBJ2-1	ASSLPSSGSNEQF
TRBV10-1	TRBJ2-1	ASRAGGTNEQF
TRBV6-5	TRBJ2-1	ASSGQADSYNEQF
TRBV6-1	TRBJ2-3	ASRRTGPLTDTQY
TRBV5-1	TRBJ2-3	ASALEDGGTDTQY
TRBV18	TRBJ1-2	ASSPSHSGSSARVNYGYT
TRBV5-1	TRBJ2-3	ASMDSVKPSTDTQY
TRBV5-1	TRBJ2-3	ASRADRAFADTQY
TRBV12-5	TRBJ1-2	ASGLVTGWSGYT
TRBV19	TRBJ1-1	ASSQTGTGNTEAF
TRBV6-1	TRBJ2-1	ASSPGTAVHEQF